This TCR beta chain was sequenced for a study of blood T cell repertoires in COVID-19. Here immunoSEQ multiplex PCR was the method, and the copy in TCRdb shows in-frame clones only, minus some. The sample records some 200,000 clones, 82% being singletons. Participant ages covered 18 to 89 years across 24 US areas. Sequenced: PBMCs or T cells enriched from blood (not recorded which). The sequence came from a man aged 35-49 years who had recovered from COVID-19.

DNA for the CDR3: TGTGCCAGTAAAGGACATCGGGGACTAGAAGCCGGGACCGGGGAGCTGTTTTTT. This sequence encodes CASKGHRGLEAGTGELFF. The gene calls are TRBV19 and TRBJ2-2; 8 bases match TRBD2. The CDR3 is 18 amino acids. Germline-derived CDR1 and CDR2 are LNHDA and SQIVND (reference sequence). V lost 7 bases and J lost 5; bases outside the gene matches: 18.